Included here is one TCR beta chain sequence, with context. This sample was taken from a study of control samples from healthy donors and cancer patients. Germline lookup yields CDR1 ENHRY and CDR2 SYGVKD. The CDR3 has 14 residues. V shed 6 bases and J 2 bases; nucleotides not matched to a gene: 4. The protocol was immunoSEQ multiplex PCR, while the TCRdb copy is restricted to in-frame clones and leaves out a portion. The data show around 150,000 clones, about nine tenths seen once. Sequencing input: blood. V is TRBV10-3 and J is TRBJ2-7, with 10 bases that match TRBD2. This clonotype originated in a man younger than 40 in good health. The CDR3 region is CAIRTGTSAYEQYF. The DNA of the CDR3 is TGTGCCATCAGAACCGGGACTAGCGCCTACGAGCAGTACTTC.